The present T cell receptor beta chain was sequenced within a study of blood T cells in healthy people across ages. This clonotype has just a few counts. Germline V CDR1 and CDR2: SQVTM, ANQGSEA. The CDR3 totals 15 residues. V lost 0 bases to trimming and J lost 2 bases, with 13 bases between them. With a J-beta primer mix and a sample-barcoded 5' primer, a second PCR ran about 7 to 12 cycles. Via MiXCR, TCRdb re-called the 5' RACE reads, giving one row per CDR3 protein. The data show roughly 1.5 million distinct CDR3 sequences, with approximately 43% seen just once and 4% held by the top ten. Input material: blood. The receptor's source is a young woman in good health. The chain recombines TRBV29-1 with TRBJ1-2; no definite D call. CDR3 sequence: CSVEDRKVGNYGYTF. DNA of the CDR3: TGCAGCGTTGAAGATCGAAAGGTGGGGAACTATGGCTACACCTTC.